Listed here are 14 T cell receptor beta chains from one sample, sequenced in a study of blood T cell repertoires in COVID-19. Using immunoSEQ multiplex PCR, the repertoire was profiled, and TCRdb retains in-frame clones only, with some absent. The sample lists about 100,000 clones, about four fifths occurring once. Sequencing was carried out using peripheral blood. All receptors derive from a man aged 65 to 79 with acute or convalescent COVID-19.

V is TRBV5-1 and J is TRBJ1-5, with 7 bases aligning to TRBD1. CDR3 length: 15 residues. V dropped 4 bases and J dropped 1; count of bases not matched to a gene: 5. Looked up from germline, CDR1 is SGHRS and CDR2 is YFSETQ. DNA for the CDR3: TGCGCCAGCAGCGTGACAGGGCAGAGCAATCAGCCCCAGCATTTT. This codes for CASSVTGQSNQPQHF.

In DNA, the CDR3 is TGTGCCAGCAGCTCCTTGGACAGCGGGAACACTGAAGCTTTCTTT. As protein: CASSSLDSGNTEAFF. The chain uses TRBV7-8 and TRBJ1-1, with D maybe TRBD1 (6 bases). CDR3 length: 15 residues. Germline CDR1 and CDR2: SGHVS and FQNEAQ. The germline V and J ends were trimmed by 4 bases and 1 base, with 13 bases remaining between them.

The chain couples TRBV11-2 to TRBJ1-4, with a possible D match to TRBD1 (5 bases). This CDR3 has 12 amino acids. Germline V gene sequence: CDR1 SGHAT, CDR2 FQNNGV. Deletions cut 5 bases from V and 10 bases from J, with 11 bases between. The CDR3 bases are TGTGCCAGCAGCCCCGGGGGAGGAAAACTGTTTTTT. This sequence encodes CASSPGGGKLFF.

This clone was recorded once. The chain joins TRBV18 to TRBJ2-3, with 9 nucleotides matching TRBD2. CDR3 size: 16 residues. With 3 bases clipped from V and 4 bases from J, the junction kept 8 bases outside the gene matches. CDR1 is KGHSH and CDR2 is LQKENI in the germline V gene. The CDR3, as DNA: TGTGCCAGCTCACCTTTGGCGGGGGGGTCCTCAGATACGCAGTATTTT. Residues: CASSPLAGGSSDTQYF.

The V and J genes are TRBV7-8 and TRBJ1-5; 9 positions agree with TRBD1. CDR1 is SGHVS and CDR2 is FQNEAQ in the germline V gene. The V segment lost 5 bases and the J segment 4 bases; nucleotides outside the gene matches: 3. CDR3 length: 14 residues. CDR3 in DNA: TGTGCCAGCAGCCCGGGACAGGGAAATCAGCCCCAGCATTTT. Translated, it gives CASSPGQGNQPQHF.

This sequence joins TRBV19 and TRBJ1-1; no clear D gene. Germline V gene lookup returns CDR1 LNHDA and CDR2 SQIVND (reference sequence). The V and J ends lost 8 bases and 0 bases respectively, with 10 bases between them. This CDR3 comprises 13 residues. The CDR3 nucleotides read TGTGCCAGTTCTACGGGGATGAACACTGAAGCTTTCTTT. It is translated as CASSTGMNTEAFF.

The chain has TRBV9 and TRBJ2-1, with D unresolved. Trimming left V 2 bases short and J 7 bases short, with 10 bases between. The CDR3 totals 13 residues. CDR1 and CDR2 from the germline V gene are SGDLS and YYNGEE. The CDR3 sequence is CASSVGSKNEQFF. In nucleotides, the CDR3 is TGTGCCAGCAGCGTGGGCAGCAAGAATGAGCAGTTCTTC.

A note on this clone: Other DNA sequences from this sample encode an identical CDR3 as well. The chain is built from TRBV12-3 or TRBV12-4 and TRBJ1-5; no reliable D call. V gave up 6 bases and J gave up 4 bases, with 10 bases separating them. The CDR3 loop spans 13 amino acids. CDR3 protein: CASSPGQNQPQHF. In DNA, the CDR3 is TGTGCCAGCAGCCCAGGCCAAAATCAGCCCCAGCATTTT.

This clone was seen ten or more times. The chain combines TRBV5-1 with TRBJ1-1; 8 bases match TRBD1. Germline CDR1 reads SGHRS; CDR2 reads YFSETQ. The junction had 12 bases not matched to a gene; V was cut back by 4 bases and J by 7 bases. The CDR3 totals 15 residues. CDR3 region: CASSPVWTGLSEAFF. As DNA, the CDR3 is TGCGCCAGCAGCCCTGTTTGGACAGGGTTAAGTGAAGCTTTCTTT.

The chain recombines TRBV6-5 with TRBJ2-1; perhaps TRBD1 as D (6 bases). The CDR3 runs to 16 residues. Trimming removed 0 bases from V and 6 bases from J, with 15 bases in between. In germline, CDR1 is MNHEY, CDR2 SVGAGI. The DNA of the CDR3 is TGTGCCAGCAGTTACTCCTTAGGGTCCAGGGGCAATGAGCAGTTCTTC. Its protein product is CASSYSLGSRGNEQFF.

The chain carries TRBV27 and TRBJ1-2; D may be TRBD1 (6 bases). Trimming removed 1 base at V and 4 bases at J, with 16 bases between. The CDR3 is 16 residues long. CDR1 MNHEY and CDR2 SMNVEV come from the germline V gene (reference sequence). CDR3 protein: CASSLFTGLSLYGYTF. The CDR3 DNA reads as TGTGCCAGCAGTTTATTTACAGGGCTCTCCCTCTATGGCTACACCTTC.

The chain is built from TRBV7-3 and TRBJ1-4, with D possibly TRBD1 on 6 matching bases. V lost 5 bases and J lost 6, with 16 bases in between. The CDR3 is 15 residues long. The germline CDR1 and CDR2 sequences are SGHTA and FQGTGA. The CDR3 loop reads CASSLLGTRDEKLFF. DNA for the CDR3: TGTGCCAGCAGCCTCCTGGGGACACGGGATGAAAAACTGTTTTTT.

The chain recombines TRBV7-3 with TRBJ2-3, with 8 bases identical to TRBD2. The CDR3 is 15 amino acids. J gave up 3 bases and V 6 bases, and 8 bases lay outside the gene matches. Germline-derived CDR1 and CDR2 are SGHTA and FQGTGA. The CDR3 bases are TGTGCCAGCAGTCGGGCCGGGGGGGCGACAGATACGCAGTATTTT. It codes for CASSRAGGATDTQYF.

V and J are TRBV6-6 and TRBJ2-2; TRBD2 agrees at 7 bases. V gave up 5 bases and J gave up 2 bases; unmatched junction bases: 5. Germline V gives CDR1 MNHNY, CDR2 SVGAGI (reference sequence). This CDR3 region has 15 residues. The chain's CDR3 is CASSSGDENTGELFF. The CDR3 DNA reads as TGTGCCAGCAGTAGCGGGGATGAAAACACCGGGGAGCTGTTTTTT.